This entry lists 25 T cell receptor beta chains sequenced from one sample in a study of PD-1 blockade in classical Hodgkin lymphoma. Generated by immunoSEQ multiplex PCR, the TCRdb table keeps only in-frame clones and is missing some. The table has over 80,000 clones, over 75% seen once. The time point: cycle 4 day 1 (C4D1), after about 6 weeks of nivolumab. Each and every patient relapsed after autologous stem cell transplantation, and patients got differing brentuximab vedotin exposure. The specimen comprised peripheral blood mononuclear cells (PBMCs), sampled before the fourth cycle of nivolumab. The receptors originated from a human donor with classical Hodgkin lymphoma.

This chain links TRBV9 with TRBJ2-1; D is unresolved. Germline values: CDR1 SGDLS, CDR2 YYNGEE. The length of the CDR3 is 15 residues. V dropped 0 bases and J dropped 7 bases, with 14 bases sitting between them. CDR3 residues: CASSVEEGLWNEQFF. The CDR3 nucleotides are TGTGCCAGCAGCGTAGAAGAAGGCCTTTGGAATGAGCAGTTCTTC.

The chain employs TRBV6-6 and TRBJ2-3, with 8 bases identical to TRBD2. Trimming at V came to 2 bases and at J to 4 bases, leaving 8 bases not matched to a gene. This CDR3 comprises 16 residues. Per germline, CDR1 MNHNY and CDR2 SVGAGI (reference sequence). This CDR3 reads CASSYPAGVGPDTQYF. CDR3 coding DNA: TGTGCCAGCAGTTACCCAGCGGGGGTGGGCCCAGATACGCAGTATTTT.

The chain uses TRBV5-1 and TRBJ2-2; D possibly corresponds to TRBD1 (6 bases). The V gene lost 5 bases and the J gene lost 2 bases, with 13 bases spanning the gap. This CDR3 contains 15 residues. Germline V CDR1 and CDR2: SGHRS, YFSETQ. CDR3 nucleotide sequence: TGCGCCAGCAGACAAAACAGGGCCAACACCGGGGAGCTGTTTTTT. This sequence encodes CASRQNRANTGELFF.

V and J are TRBV6-5 and TRBJ1-3, with a weak D call TRBD1 (6 bases). This CDR3 spans 16 amino acids. Germline V gene lookup returns CDR1 MNHEY and CDR2 SVGAGI. The germline V and J ends were trimmed by 0 bases and 4 bases, with 13 bases remaining between them. The CDR3: CASSYSGGLDGNTIYF. In nucleotides, the CDR3 is TGTGCCAGCAGTTACTCGGGGGGGCTGGACGGAAACACCATATATTTT.

The chain recombines TRBV6-5 with TRBJ2-7; a weak D match, TRBD1 (5 bases). CDR1 and CDR2 from the germline V gene are MNHEY and SVGAGI. V was trimmed by 2 bases and J by 0 bases, leaving 14 bases between them. The CDR3 consists of 16 residues. DNA of the CDR3: TGTGCCAGCAGTTACGTAGGACAAACTGGCTCCTACGAGCAGTACTTC. Translating it yields CASSYVGQTGSYEQYF.

This clone occurred a few times. The genes are TRBV7-2 and TRBJ1-1; 8 bases agree with TRBD1. Germline V CDR1 and CDR2: SGHTA, FQGNSA. V shed 4 bases, J shed 1 base, and the junction held 11 bases outside the gene matches. The CDR3 loop spans 17 amino acids. The CDR3 region has the DNA TGTGCCAGCAGCTCGTTGAGACAGGGGTGGTGGAACACTGAAGCTTTCTTT. Translation gives CASSSLRQGWWNTEAFF.

This sequence joins TRBV18 and TRBJ2-2; D is undetermined. This CDR3 comprises 14 residues. CDR1 is KGHSH, CDR2 LQKENI, per germline. V was shortened by 6 bases and J by 8 bases, with 16 bases between the two germline ends. DNA of the CDR3: TGTGCCAGCTCCCGAGCGAGCGACTTGGGGGAGCTGTTTTTT. Translating gives CASSRASDLGELFF. The full variable domain, completed using reference TRBV18 and TRBJ2-2, is NAGVMQNPRHLVRRRGQEARLRCSPMKGHSHVYWYRQLPEEGLKFMVYLQKENIIDESGMPKERFSAEFPKEGPSILRIQQVVRGDSAAYFCASSRASDLGELFFGEGSRLTVL.

The chain employs TRBV9 and TRBJ2-7; 12 bases align to TRBD2. The CDR3 consists of 19 residues. Per germline, CDR1 SGDLS and CDR2 YYNGEE. V lost 5 bases, J lost 3 bases, and 18 bases stayed unmatched. CDR3 coding DNA: TGTGCCAGCAGTGGGGGGCGACGACTAGCGGGAGAAAGACTCTACGAGCAGTACTTC. This encodes CASSGGRRLAGERLYEQYF.

The gene calls are TRBV27 and TRBJ2-7; D unclear. Deletions cut 3 bases from V and 2 bases from J, with 14 bases between. The germline gives CDR1 MNHEY, CDR2 SMNVEV (reference sequence). This CDR3 is 15 amino acids long. Here the CDR3 reads CASSLKGTSAYEQYF. In nucleotides, the CDR3 is TGTGCCAGCAGTTTGAAGGGAACCTCGGCCTACGAGCAGTACTTC.

This clone is a singleton in its sample. This chain links TRBV6-5 with TRBJ1-1, with D maybe TRBD1 (6 bases). The V gene lost 0 bases and the J gene lost 10 bases, with 15 bases spanning the gap. Germline assignment: CDR1 MNHEY and CDR2 SVGAGI. The CDR3 is made up of 14 amino acids. The DNA of the CDR3 is TGTGCCAGCAGTTACTCGGGGGCGACCCTGGTAGCTTTCTTT. Protein: CASSYSGATLVAFF.

The chain carries TRBV18 and TRBJ2-7; TRBD1 aligns across 11 bases. This CDR3 region has 15 residues. V gave up 6 bases and J gave up 3 bases; unmatched junction bases: 7. CDR1 and CDR2 (germline): KGHSH, LQKENI. CDR3 residues: CASSPRTGGNYEQYF. The DNA of the CDR3 is TGTGCCAGCTCCCCGAGGACAGGGGGCAACTACGAGCAGTACTTC.

The chain carries TRBV10-3 and TRBJ1-4, with D tentatively TRBD1 (6 bases). This CDR3 is built from 15 residues. Germline CDR1 is ENHRY and CDR2 is SYGVKD. V was cut by 0 bases and J by 8 bases, with 13 bases left in between. DNA of the CDR3: TGTGCCATCAGTGAGTCACAGGGAGCGTGGGAAAAACTGTTTTTT. It is translated as CAISESQGAWEKLFF.

The chain recombines TRBV7-2 with TRBJ2-7, with D tentatively TRBD2 (7 bases). This CDR3 has 13 amino acids. Trimming left V 3 bases short and J 2 bases short, with 8 bases between. Germline V CDR1 and CDR2: SGHTA, FQGNSA. This CDR3 is CASSFGGPYEQYF. CDR3 bases: TGTGCCAGCAGCTTCGGGGGGCCCTACGAGCAGTACTTC.

The V gene is TRBV21-1, the J gene TRBJ1-5. TRBV21-1 is flagged as a pseudogene. The CDR3 is 15 residues long. The DNA for the CDR3 is TGTGCCAGCACCCCAGATGGACTGGACAATCAGCCCCAGCATTTT. This translates into CASTPDGLDNQPQHF.

The chain couples TRBV6-5 to TRBJ2-2, with 8 bases lining up with TRBD2. The CDR3 length is 16 residues. Looked up from germline, CDR1 is MNHEY and CDR2 is SVGAGI. V trimming: 0 bases; J trimming: 4 bases; junction bases outside the gene matches: 4. The CDR3: CASSYSGGASTGELFF. The CDR3, as DNA: TGTGCCAGCAGTTACTCCGGGGGGGCAAGCACCGGGGAGCTGTTTTTT.

The chain links TRBV19 to TRBJ2-1; 8 positions match TRBD2. This CDR3 contains 15 residues. Germline V gives CDR1 LNHDA, CDR2 SQIVND (reference sequence). With V trimmed by 2 bases and J by 6 bases, 6 bases remained unmatched. The CDR3 sequence is CASSISGSRGNEQFF. The DNA for the CDR3 is TGTGCCAGTAGTATAAGCGGGAGTAGGGGCAATGAGCAGTTCTTC. Variable domain in full (rest from reference TRBV19 and TRBJ2-1): DGGITQSPKYLFRKEGQNVTLSCEQNLNHDAMYWYRQDPGQGLRLIYYSQIVNDFQKGDIAEGYSVSREKKESFPLTVTSAQKNPTAFYLCASSISGSRGNEQFFGPGTRLTVL.

The V gene is TRBV28, the J gene TRBJ2-1, with 9 bases identical to TRBD1. Looked up from germline, CDR1 is MDHEN and CDR2 is SYDVKM. This CDR3 contains 15 residues. After removal of 2 bases from V and 6 bases from J, the junction contained 5 bases not matched to a gene. The CDR3 nucleotides are TGTGCCAGCAGTTTAGGGGACAGGGTGGTCAATGAGCAGTTCTTC. Translation gives CASSLGDRVVNEQFF.

V is TRBV6-6 and J is TRBJ2-7, with D perhaps TRBD1 (6 bases). The CDR3 runs to 13 residues. The germline V gene has CDR1 MNHNY and CDR2 SVGAGI (reference sequence). V was cut by 2 bases and J by 3 bases, with 8 bases left in between. The CDR3 sequence: CASSYRDNYEQYF. The CDR3 nucleotides read TGTGCCAGCAGTTACAGGGACAACTACGAGCAGTACTTC.

The chain combines TRBV10-2 with TRBJ2-7, with 10 bases identical to TRBD2. Germline V gene sequence: CDR1 WSHSY, CDR2 SAAADI. J lost 6 bases, V lost 2 bases, and 7 bases had no gene match. CDR3 size: 15 residues. The CDR3 spells CASSEPLKREGEQYF. CDR3 in DNA: TGCGCCAGCAGTGAGCCTCTCAAGCGGGAGGGCGAGCAGTACTTC.

V gene TRBV9 combines with J gene TRBJ2-7; 8 bases match TRBD2. The CDR3 length is 14 residues. Per germline, CDR1 SGDLS and CDR2 YYNGEE. V shed 3 bases and J 3 bases; nucleotides not matched to a gene: 5. CDR3 nucleotide sequence: TGTGCCAGCAGCGCTGGACTAGCTTTCTACGAGCAGTACTTC. As protein: CASSAGLAFYEQYF.

The rearrangement uses TRBV18 and TRBJ2-3, with 7 bases aligning to TRBD2. CDR3 length equals 14 residues. CDR1 and CDR2 (germline): KGHSH, LQKENI. V lost 3 bases and J lost 5; bases outside the gene matches: 5. Written as DNA, the CDR3 is TGTGCCAGCTCACCGGGAGGGCCGAAAGATACGCAGTATTTT. It translates to CASSPGGPKDTQYF.

The CDR3 nucleotides read TGTGCCATCAGTGAGGCAACAGGGGCCCGGCAGCCCCAGCATTTT. Its protein product is CAISEATGARQPQHF. The rearrangement joins TRBV10-3 to TRBJ1-5; 7 nucleotides agree with TRBD1. The CDR3 runs 15 residues. Trimming took 2 bases from V and 7 from J; bases not matched to a gene: 8. The germline V gene has CDR1 ENHRY and CDR2 SYGVKD.

The chain has TRBV9 and TRBJ2-3; 7 nucleotides match TRBD2. The CDR3 sequence is 15 residues long. Germline trimming cut 4 bases from V and 2 bases from J; bases unmatched to any gene: 7. Germline V CDR1 and CDR2: SGDLS, YYNGEE. CDR3 nucleotide sequence: TGTGCCAGCAGCATACTAGCGCTAAACACAGATACGCAGTATTTT. Its protein is CASSILALNTDTQYF.

J is TRBJ2-7 and V is TRBV4-3, with 11 bases identical to TRBD1. The CDR3 is made up of 14 amino acids. Germline-derived CDR1 and CDR2 are LGHNA and YSLEER. The trim removed 3 bases at V and 5 bases at J, leaving 3 bases unmatched. CDR3 loop: CASSHGTGGNEQYF. The CDR3 DNA reads TGCGCCAGCAGCCACGGGACAGGGGGTAACGAGCAGTACTTC.

The rearrangement links TRBV7-9 to TRBJ1-1; 7 bases fit TRBD1. Looked up from germline, CDR1 is SEHNR and CDR2 is FQNEAQ (reference sequence). CDR3 size: 16 residues. Trimming at V came to 4 bases and at J to 4 bases, leaving 12 bases not matched to a gene. In DNA form, the CDR3 reads TGTGCCAGCAGCTCATCCAGGCAGGGGGGTGGCACTGAAGCTTTCTTT. It encodes CASSSSRQGGGTEAFF.